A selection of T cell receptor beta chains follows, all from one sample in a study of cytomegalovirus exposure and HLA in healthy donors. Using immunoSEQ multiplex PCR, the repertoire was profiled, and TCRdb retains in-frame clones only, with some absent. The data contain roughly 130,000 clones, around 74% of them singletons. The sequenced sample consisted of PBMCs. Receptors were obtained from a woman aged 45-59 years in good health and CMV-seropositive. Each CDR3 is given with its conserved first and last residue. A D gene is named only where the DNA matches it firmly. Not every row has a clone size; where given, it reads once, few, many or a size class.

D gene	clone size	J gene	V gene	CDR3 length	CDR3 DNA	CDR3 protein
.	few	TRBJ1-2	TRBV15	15	TGTGCCACCAGCAGCGATCTGGACAGCAACTATGGCTACACCTTC	CATSSDLDSNYGYTF
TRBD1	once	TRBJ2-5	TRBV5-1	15	TGCGCCAGCAGCTTGGATACCGGGACAGGGGAGACCCAGTACTTC	CASSLDTGTGETQYF
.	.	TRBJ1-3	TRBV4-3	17	TGCGCCAGCAGCCAATTTCGGGACTTGTACTCTGGAAACACCATATATTTT	CASSQFRDLYSGNTIYF
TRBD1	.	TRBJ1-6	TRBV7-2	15	TGTGCCAGCAGCAGGACAGGGGGCAATAATTCACCCCTCCACTTT	CASSRTGGNNSPLHF
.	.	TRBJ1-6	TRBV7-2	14	TGTGCCAGCAGATCCGGGACAAGTGATTCACCCCTCCACTTT	CASRSGTSDSPLHF
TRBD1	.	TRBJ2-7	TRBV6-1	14	TGTGCCAGCAGACCCGGACAGGCCTCCTACGAGCAGTACTTC	CASRPGQASYEQYF
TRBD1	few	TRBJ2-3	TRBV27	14	TGTGCCAGCAGTTTACGACAGGGGGCAGATACGCAGTATTTT	CASSLRQGADTQYF
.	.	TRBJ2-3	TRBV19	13	TGTGCCAGTGTTGCTAGCGGCACAGATACGCAGTATTTT	CASVASGTDTQYF
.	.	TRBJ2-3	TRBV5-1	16	TGCGCCAGCAGACAAGGGGCTAGCGATACCACAGATACGCAGTATTTT	CASRQGASDTTDTQYF
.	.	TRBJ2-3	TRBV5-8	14	TGTGCCAGCAGCTTTGGGGCAGGGGTGGATACGCAGTATTTT	CASSFGAGVDTQYF
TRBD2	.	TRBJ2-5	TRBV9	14	TGTGCCAGCAGCGTAGACCTAGCGGGGGGCACCCAGTACTTC	CASSVDLAGGTQYF
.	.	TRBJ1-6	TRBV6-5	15	TGTGCCACCATGCCTCGGAGCTCCTATAATTCACCCCTCCACTTT	CATMPRSSYNSPLHF
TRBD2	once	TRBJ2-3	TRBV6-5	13	TGTGCCACCAACGGGGGGTCCACAGATACGCAGTATTTT	CATNGGSTDTQYF
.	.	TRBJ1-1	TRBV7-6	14	TGTGCCAGCAGCTTCGAGATTTCGAGCACTGAAGCTTTCTTT	CASSFEISSTEAFF
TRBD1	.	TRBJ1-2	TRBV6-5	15	TGTGCCAGCAGTTTTGATCGACAGGGGAGGAATGGCTACACCTTC	CASSFDRQGRNGYTF
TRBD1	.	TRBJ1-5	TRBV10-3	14	TGTGCCATCAGTCCGGACAGGGGATACCAGCCCCAGCATTTT	CAISPDRGYQPQHF
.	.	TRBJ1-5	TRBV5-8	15	TGTGCCAGCAGCTGGACAGATTATAGCAATCAGCCCCAGCATTTT	CASSWTDYSNQPQHF
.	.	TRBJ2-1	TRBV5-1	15	TGCGCCAGCAGCTCCCCGCAGGGGACATACAATGAGCAGTTCTTC	CASSSPQGTYNEQFF
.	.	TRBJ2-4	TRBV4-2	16	TGTGCCAGCAGCCAAGAAGGACCCGACAGGAAAAACATTCAGTACTTC	CASSQEGPDRKNIQYF
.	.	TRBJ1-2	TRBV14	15	TGTGCCAGCAGCCCGAAATTGGGACTGAACTATGGCTACACCTTC	CASSPKLGLNYGYTF
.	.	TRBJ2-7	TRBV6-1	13	TGTGCCAGCAGTGAAGGAACCCTGGCAGGGTCGTACTTC	CASSEGTLAGSYF
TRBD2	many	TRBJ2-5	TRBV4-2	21	TGTGCCAGCAGCCAAGAACTGGGACTAGCGGGGGGGCTCCAGTCCGGGGAGACCCAGTACTTC	CASSQELGLAGGLQSGETQYF
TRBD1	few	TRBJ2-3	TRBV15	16	TGTGCCACCAGCAGAGATCCGACAGGGGGCCCAGATACGCAGTATTTT	CATSRDPTGGPDTQYF
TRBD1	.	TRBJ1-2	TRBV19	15	TGTGCCAGTAGCCAGGGACAGGTAAACATCTATGGCTACACCTTC	CASSQGQVNIYGYTF
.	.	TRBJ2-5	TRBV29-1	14	TGCAGCGCCGAGGCAGGGCGTGGAGGGGAGACCCAGTACTTC	CSAEAGRGGETQYF
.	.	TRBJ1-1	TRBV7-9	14	TGTGCCAGCAGCCCCTCGCTAGGGGTGACTGAAGCTTTCTTT	CASSPSLGVTEAFF